The 9 T cell receptor beta chains listed next were all sequenced from one sample in a study of early T cells in non-severe SARS-CoV-2 infection. TCRdb analysed the 5' RACE reads with MiXCR anew, one entry per CDR3 protein. The top ten clones hold around 3.7% of a sample with 25,000 to 35,000 distinct CDR3 sequences, roughly 4.9% of them seen once. The specimen sequenced was whole blood. These receptors all stem from an adult who was a healthcare worker with PCR-confirmed SARS-CoV-2 infection or an uninfected control (not recorded which).

This clonotype was seen more than once but under ten times. The chain uses TRBV7-9 and TRBJ1-6; 9 nucleotides line up with TRBD1. The CDR3 loop spans 14 amino acids. J was trimmed by 9 bases and V by 5 bases; bases with no gene match: 5. Germline values: CDR1 SEHNR, CDR2 FQNEAQ (reference sequence). In DNA form, the CDR3 reads TGTGCCAGCAGCGCAGACAGGGGGGGTTCACCCCTCCACTTT. It yields the protein CASSADRGGSPLHF.

This clonotype was found many times. This sequence joins TRBV12-5 and TRBJ1-5; no firm D call. The CDR3 is 13 amino acids. V shed 3 bases and J shed 9 bases, with 12 bases lying between them. Per the germline V gene, CDR1 is LGHNT and CDR2 is FRNRAP. The CDR3 nucleotides read TGTGCTAGTGGTTTTGGCCAACCCGCGCCCCAGCATTTT. Protein sequence: CASGFGQPAPQHF.

This clonotype was seen a handful of times. CDR3 loop: CASSLITGAAEQFF. In DNA form, the CDR3 reads TGTGCCAGCAGCTTAATCACGGGGGCGGCTGAGCAGTTCTTC. The V gene is TRBV13, the J gene TRBJ2-1; D might be TRBD1 or TRBD2, each matching 6 bases. Germline-derived CDR1 and CDR2 are PRHDT and FYEKMQ (reference sequence). V was shortened by 2 bases and J by 9 bases, with 14 bases between the two germline ends. This CDR3 is 14 amino acids long.

The table lists this clonotype with many counts. In DNA, the CDR3 is TGTGCCAGCAGCTTGGGACTACCAGGGAGGCAGGGCTACGAGCAGTACTTC. Its translation: CASSLGLPGRQGYEQYF. The genes are TRBV5-5 and TRBJ2-7, with D possibly matching TRBD2 (6 bases). Looked up from germline, CDR1 is SGHKS and CDR2 is YYEKEE (reference sequence). Deletions cut 0 bases from V and 3 bases from J, with 19 bases between. The CDR3 runs to 17 residues.

This clonotype has at least ten counts. The J gene is TRBJ2-2, the V gene TRBV12-3 or TRBV12-4, with 10 bases lining up with TRBD2. This CDR3 is 18 amino acids long. Trimming cost V 7 bases and J 4 bases; bases outside gene matches: 15. CDR3 sequence (DNA): TGTGCCAGCACACCGGGACTAGCGCCTCTACCCCGCACCGGGGAGCTGTTTTTT. It encodes CASTPGLAPLPRTGELFF.

This clonotype appeared many times. The V gene is TRBV5-1, the J gene TRBJ2-7; D may be TRBD1 (6 bases). CDR3 length equals 14 residues. Trimming took 4 bases from V and 1 from J, leaving 12 bases between them. Germline lookup yields CDR1 SGHRS and CDR2 YFSETQ. CDR3: CASSLDSWSYEQYF. The CDR3 bases are TGCGCCAGCAGCCTGGACAGCTGGTCCTACGAGCAGTACTTC.

This clonotype was seen many times. V usage is TRBV5-4 and J usage is TRBJ1-2, with TRBD1 matching 7 bases. The CDR3 is made up of 15 amino acids. V shed 3 bases and J 3 bases; nucleotides not matched to a gene: 8. Germline V gene data show CDR1 as SGHNT and CDR2 as YYREEE (reference sequence). In DNA, the CDR3 is TGTGCCAGCAGCTCAGGGGGATTATTTGACTATGGCTACACCTTC. Translated, it gives CASSSGGLFDYGYTF.

At least ten counts were recorded for this clonotype. The chain recombines TRBV4-3 with TRBJ1-4; no clear D gene. The CDR3 is 16 residues long. Germline V CDR1 and CDR2: LGHNA, YSLEER. Trimming took off 3 bases at V and 6 bases at J, with 17 bases between the two ends. CDR3 nucleotide sequence: TGCGCCAGCAGCCAGATTATCGGTGGTGATCATGAAAAACTGTTTTTT. As protein: CASSQIIGGDHEKLFF.

The V call is TRBV6-6, the J call TRBJ2-7, with 8 bases aligning to TRBD1. Germline loops: CDR1 MNHNY, CDR2 SVGAGI (reference sequence). This CDR3 has 14 residues. Trimming took 10 bases from V and 6 from J; bases not matched to a gene: 14. CDR3 in DNA: TGTGCCACCTCAGTTTCGACAGGGGCGGGCGAGCAGTACTTC. Protein sequence: CATSVSTGAGEQYF.